This T cell receptor (beta chain) was recorded in a study of blood T cells in healthy people across ages (dated by TCRdb to between 2015 and 2017). As for the study more broadly: In model experiments, template switching captured about one uniquely barcoded TCR beta cDNA molecule for every two T cells. Using deep sequencing normalized with unique cDNA molecular identifiers, the study measured how TCR beta repertoire diversity changes with age. The donors were split into four age groups: young (average about 16 years), middle-aged (39), aged (around 67) and long-lived (approximately 80). To avoid experimental bias, donors of different ages were randomly spread across the sequencing lanes. The study analyzed two additional independent replicas of 1 million unique cDNA reads from the same blood draw for two donors, one aged 18 to 29 and one aged 80 or older.

The donors were under 40 Caucasian individuals from Russia, aged roughly 6 to 100 years, who were systemically healthy. Each donor gave approximately 9.4 milliliters of peripheral blood, drawn into EDTA-treated Vacutainer tubes. Ficoll-Paque density-gradient centrifugation was used to isolate PBMCs, with at least 6.5 million obtained per sample. Trizol reagent was used to extract total RNA from PBMCs, with at least 5 micrograms per sample. The percentages of naive CD45RAhigh/CD27high T cells were determined by flow cytometry on a PBMC aliquot from every donor. Via the germline V gene (reference sequence), CDR1 is PRHDT and CDR2 FYEKMQ. V is cut by 6 bases and J by 1 base, and the space between the germline ends is 13 bases. Counted from cysteine to phenylalanine, this CDR3 has 14 amino acids. Only CDR3 DNA remains: 42 bases, in frame from the first base. Here is what the overall study found, with its caveats: The CMV infection status of donors was not known, potentially confounding age-related changes in expanded clonotypes. Estimates of total diversity based on one million sequenced T cells were regarded as lower bounds and as underestimates. The percentage of naive T cells measured by flow cytometry correlated strongly with observed TCR beta diversity. Conclusive comparison of naive and antigen-experienced compartments was prevented by the profiling of bulk unsorted PBMCs. Compared with the aged group, the long-lived group had more naive CD4+ T cells, fewer expanded clones and increased TCR diversity, a pattern suggesting age selection. As age increased, observed TCR beta diversity per million T cells dropped in a roughly linear way, and a significant reduction was already evident by age 40.

Remarks on this clonotype: Its antigen remains unidentified. Base qualities were left out, and no much larger clone turns up one base away.

Receptors were amplified or captured by 5' RACE. TCRdb shows the sequencer as Illumina HiSeq 2500. A second PCR of roughly 6 to 11 cycles was performed with a sample-barcoded 5' primer and a J-beta primer mix. A unique molecular identifier was introduced onto each TCR beta cDNA molecule by a template-switch 5' adaptor carrying 12 random nucleotides. At least 3 million CDR3-containing paired-end reads were obtained from each sample. The Mint cDNA synthesis kit, primed by a TRBC-specific oligonucleotide, was used to synthesize first-strand cDNA from all RNA. After uracil-DNA glycosylase treatment, a first 18-cycle PCR used universal primers M1SS and BC2_uni_R on all cDNA. The published analysis was carried out like this. Normalization of each sample was performed by random selection of 1 million high-quality reads, each carrying a distinct molecular identifier. Reads with shared molecular identifiers were discarded instead of being binned into consensus sequences. CDR3 identification, clonotype clustering and error correction used MiTCR with a Q25 quality threshold and the strictest error-elimination algorithm. A nonparametric unseen species model with Euler transformation was used to estimate lower-bound total TCR beta diversity. TCRdb cleaned the public reads at Q25 with fastp, built clones with MiXCR and kept in-frame beta chains. CDR3 protein sequences are deduplicated, and each keeps its most common genes and DNA. The V and J calls were not made by the authors but by TCRdb's processing. This sample gives 650,000 to 900,000 distinct CDR3 sequences in total; approximately 67% of them show up just once. Of the sample, around a quarter is held by the ten largest clones.

This sequence uses TRBV13 and TRBJ2-7; TRBD2 is possibly the D segment (6 matching bases). This receptor was taken from a man aged 25 to 40 in good health. Source material: blood. The CDR3: CASRWGDQSYEQYF. The DNA reads TGTGCCAGCAGATGGGGGGACCAGTCCTACGAGCAGTACTTC.